A selection of T cell receptor beta chains follows, all from one sample in a study of blood T cell repertoires in COVID-19. TCRdb's table, derived via immunoSEQ multiplex PCR, lists solely in-frame clones and lacks some. The profile shows 95,000 to 150,000 clones, roughly 72% of them singletons. The sample consisted of peripheral blood. The receptors were gathered from an elderly man with COVID-19, enrolled during active disease. Both conserved end residues are part of each CDR3. A D gene is named only where the DNA matches it firmly. Where a row states a size, it is once, few, many or the class of an expanded clone; other rows omit it.

v_call,j_call,clone_size,d_call,cdr3_nt,cdr3_aa
TRBV10-3,TRBJ2-3,-,-,TGTGCCATCAGTGCACTAGCTTTCACAGATACGCAGTATTTT,CAISALAFTDTQYF
TRBV7-3,TRBJ1-6,-,-,TGTGCCAGCAGCGTCGACAGTCGCTATAATTCACCCCTCCACTTT,CASSVDSRYNSPLHF
TRBV27,TRBJ1-4,-,-,TGTGCCAGCAGTTTATACAATAATGAAAAACTGTTTTTT,CASSLYNNEKLFF
TRBV4-2,TRBJ1-2,-,-,TGTGCCAGCAGCCAAGAAAACCGGGTTTGGAGCTATGGCTACACCTTC,CASSQENRVWSYGYTF
TRBV6-1,TRBJ1-4,-,-,TGTGCCAGCAGTGAAGCTAGGTTGGGCAGGGGTAATGAAAAACTGTTTTTT,CASSEARLGRGNEKLFF
TRBV7-9,TRBJ2-3,-,-,TGTGCCAGCAGCTCCAGGGAAGAAGATACGCAGTATTTT,CASSSREEDTQYF
TRBV6-2/TRBV6-3,TRBJ2-5,-,-,TGTGCCAGCAGTTACGGGGGCACGCAAGAGACCCAGTACTTC,CASSYGGTQETQYF
TRBV27,TRBJ2-7,once,-,TGTGCCAGCAGCCTCAGGGGTATCACCTACGAGCAGTACTTC,CASSLRGITYEQYF
TRBV6-6,TRBJ1-1,-,-,TGTGCCAGCAGTCCAACCACAGCAGCAGCTTTCTTT,CASSPTTAAAFF
TRBV6-1,TRBJ1-6,once,TRBD1,TGTGCCAGCAGTGAATTAGGGACAGCAAATTCACCCCTCCACTTT,CASSELGTANSPLHF
TRBV28,TRBJ1-2,-,-,TGTGCCAGCAGGCACGGGACTAACTATGGCTACACCTTC,CASRHGTNYGYTF
TRBV2,TRBJ2-1,-,TRBD1,TGTGCCAGCAGCGGACAGGGGGCTAGCCATGAGCAGTTCTTC,CASSGQGASHEQFF
TRBV5-1,TRBJ2-7,-,TRBD1,TGCGCCAGCAGCACCCGGAGGACAGGTCCCTACGAGCAGTACTTC,CASSTRRTGPYEQYF
TRBV9,TRBJ2-5,-,TRBD2,TGTGCCAGCAGCGAACAAGTTGGGGGGGCCCAGTACTTC,CASSEQVGGAQYF
TRBV7-3,TRBJ2-7,once,TRBD2,TGTGCCAGCAGCTCCCAGGGCGGGGGGGCCTACGAGCAGTACTTC,CASSSQGGGAYEQYF
TRBV2,TRBJ2-2,-,TRBD2,TGTGCCAGCGAGGGACTAGCGGGAGTATCGGCCGGGGAGCTGTTTTTT,CASEGLAGVSAGELFF
TRBV4-1,TRBJ2-1,-,TRBD1,TGCGCCAGCAGCCAAGGACCCTCCGGGACAGGTTCTTACAATGAGCAGTTCTTC,CASSQGPSGTGSYNEQFF
TRBV5-6,TRBJ2-1,-,-,TGTGCCAGCAGCCCCCTCGCGGGACCCTTCAGAGGGGACAATGAGCAGTTCTTC,CASSPLAGPFRGDNEQFF
TRBV19,TRBJ2-7,-,-,TGTGCCAGTAGTATCTTACAGGGTGCCGAGCAGTACTTC,CASSILQGAEQYF
TRBV18,TRBJ2-7,-,TRBD1,TGTGCCAGCGAAGGGACAGGTGGGGCCACCTACGAGCAGTACTTC,CASEGTGGATYEQYF
TRBV27,TRBJ2-7,-,TRBD2,TGTGCCAGCAGCCCACTCCGGGGGGAGCGGGAGAACTACGAGCAGTACTTC,CASSPLRGERENYEQYF
TRBV28,TRBJ2-7,once,TRBD2,TGTGCCAGCAGCCTGTGGGGCCCGGGAGGCCACGAGCAGTACTTC,CASSLWGPGGHEQYF
TRBV7-9,TRBJ2-7,-,-,TGTGCCAGCAGCTCCCCTGAAGACAGTCGCTACGAGCAGTACTTC,CASSSPEDSRYEQYF
TRBV19,TRBJ1-2,-,-,TGTGCCAGTACCCCCGGCTCAGGGAGGGCCCGCGGACGCTACACCTTC,CASTPGSGRARGRYTF
TRBV11-3,TRBJ2-2,-,-,TGTGCCAGCAGCTTAGATTTAACCGGGGAGCTGTTTTTT,CASSLDLTGELFF
TRBV7-4,TRBJ2-6,-,TRBD2,TGTGCCAGCAGCTTCGAGGTGGTAGCGGGAGGGCCCGGGGCCAACGTCCTGACTTTC,CASSFEVVAGGPGANVLTF
TRBV6-1,TRBJ1-2,-,TRBD1,TGTGCCAGCAGTCTTGACAGGGGAACGGGCGGCTACACCTTC,CASSLDRGTGGYTF
TRBV1,TRBJ2-7,-,-,TGCACCAGCAGCCAAGGCGGACAGGGGTACTCCTACGAGCAGTACTTC,CTSSQGGQGYSYEQYF
TRBV27,TRBJ2-1,-,TRBD2,TGTGCCAGCAGGCGAAATAGCGGGAGAGACAATGAGCAGTTCTTC,CASRRNSGRDNEQFF
TRBV5-1,TRBJ2-7,few,-,TGCGCCAGCAGCACGGGGGGCGGGAGTCTCTCCTACGAGCAGTACTTC,CASSTGGGSLSYEQYF
TRBV4-2,TRBJ1-1,once,TRBD1,TGTGCCAGCAGCCAGGAAACAGGGGCTCCGACTGAAGCTTTCTTT,CASSQETGAPTEAFF
TRBV27,TRBJ1-1,-,-,TGTGCGCAGGGGAGCAACACTGAAGCTTTCTTT,CAQGSNTEAFF
TRBV2,TRBJ2-3,-,TRBD1,TGTGCCAGCAGTGAATTCCTATTTGGGGACAGTTTGATCAGCGGCACAGATACGCAGTATTTT,CASSEFLFGDSLISGTDTQYF
TRBV2,TRBJ1-2,-,-,TGTGCCAGCAGTGGGCGGACAGACTATGGCTACACCTTC,CASSGRTDYGYTF
TRBV3-1/TRBV3-2,TRBJ1-2,few,-,TGTGCCAGCAGTCCCACAGGGATAGCGGGTCGCACCTTC,CASSPTGIAGRTF
TRBV28,TRBJ1-5,few,-,TGTGCCAGCACCAGAGTCGGACAGTCGGGCAATCAGCCCCAGCATTTT,CASTRVGQSGNQPQHF
TRBV2,TRBJ1-1,-,-,TGTGCCAGCAGTGAGGCGAACACTGAAGCTTTCTTT,CASSEANTEAFF
TRBV5-1,TRBJ2-3,-,-,TGCGCCAGCAGGGTGGAGGGTCCGAGCCCGGATACGCAGTATTTT,CASRVEGPSPDTQYF
TRBV19,TRBJ2-7,-,TRBD2,TGTGCCAGTAGTATCCGCCCTTCCATCGGGACTAGCGGGAGGGCCTACGAGCAGTACTTC,CASSIRPSIGTSGRAYEQYF
TRBV19,TRBJ1-6,-,-,TGTGCCAGTAGTTTACAGGGAGATTCACCCCTCCACTTT,CASSLQGDSPLHF
TRBV6-5,TRBJ1-2,-,-,TGTGCCAGCAGTATTGGCGGGGCTTTTGGGGGCTACACCTTC,CASSIGGAFGGYTF
TRBV18,TRBJ1-6,-,-,TGTGCCAGCTCACTTGAGGCCACCGGTAATTCACCCCTCCACTTT,CASSLEATGNSPLHF
TRBV15,TRBJ1-6,-,TRBD1,TGTGCCACCAGCAGAGATCAGGACAGGCCCAATTCACCCCTCCACTTT,CATSRDQDRPNSPLHF
TRBV3-1/TRBV3-2,TRBJ2-4,-,TRBD1,TGTGCCAGTGGGGGACAGGGAGGAAACATTCAGTACTTC,CASGGQGGNIQYF
TRBV9,TRBJ2-3,-,TRBD2,TGTGCCAGCAGCCGCGGGACTAGCGGGAGGTGGGCAGATACGCAGTATTTT,CASSRGTSGRWADTQYF
TRBV19,TRBJ2-5,-,-,TGTGCCAGCGACCTTGGCGGGCCGGGTTGGGCGGCGGAGACCCAGTACTTC,CASDLGGPGWAAETQYF
TRBV5-1,TRBJ2-3,few,TRBD2,TGCGCCAGCAGCCTGCCTGGGCTAGCGGGTCGTGTAGCGCAGTATTTT,CASSLPGLAGRVAQYF
TRBV3-1/TRBV3-2,TRBJ1-4,-,TRBD1,TGTGCCAGCAGCCTGACAGGGGTGGATGAAAAACTGTTTTTT,CASSLTGVDEKLFF
TRBV6-6,TRBJ1-2,-,-,TGTGCCAGCAGTCCCGGTCTGAACTATGGCTACACCTTC,CASSPGLNYGYTF
TRBV19,TRBJ2-5,once,TRBD2,TGTGCCAGTCCCCTAGCGGGAGAGACCCAGTACTTC,CASPLAGETQYF
TRBV20-1,TRBJ1-1,-,-,TGCAGTGCTAGTAAGGGGGTGAACACTGAAGCTTTCTTT,CSASKGVNTEAFF